This passage covers 4 T cell receptor beta chains from one sample sequenced in a study of cytomegalovirus exposure and HLA in healthy donors. In the PCR, 60 Vbeta and 13 Jbeta primers were used. The table came from immunoSEQ multiplex PCR; TCRdb's copy has only in-frame clones and leaves some out. In all, the sample yields 91,000 or so clones. The sequenced sample was PBMCs. These receptors originate from a woman in her twenties or thirties in good health and CMV-seronegative.

The gene calls are TRBV6-1 and TRBJ1-3; D is uncertain. The CDR3 spans 14 residues. Deletions cut 2 bases from V and 7 bases from J, with 12 bases between. Germline CDR1 and CDR2: MNHNS and SASEGT. The CDR3 reads CASSERNSRNTIYF. The CDR3 nucleotides are TGTGCCAGCAGTGAAAGGAACAGTCGGAACACCATATATTTT.

The genes are TRBV25-1 and TRBJ1-2, with 9 bases aligning to TRBD1. CDR3 length equals 18 residues. The V and J ends lost 1 base and 4 bases, in that order; junction bases with no gene match: 13. Germline-derived CDR1 and CDR2 are MGHDK and SYGVNS. The CDR3 loop is CASSESSGQGLGGYGYTF. Written as DNA, the CDR3 is TGTGCCAGCAGTGAATCTTCAGGACAGGGGTTGGGGGGCTATGGCTACACCTTC.

V is TRBV9 and J is TRBJ2-3; 9 nucleotides line up with TRBD1. The CDR3 is 15 residues long. The germline CDR1 and CDR2 sequences are SGDLS and YYNGEE. Trimming cost V 1 base and J 4 bases; bases outside gene matches: 4. As DNA, the CDR3 is TGTGCCAGCAGCGTAAGGACAGGGGAGGCAGATACGCAGTATTTT. It encodes CASSVRTGEADTQYF.

The chain joins TRBV28 to TRBJ2-5, with TRBD2 matching 8 bases. V was clipped by 6 bases and J by 5 bases; unmatched bases: 8. From germline, CDR1 is MDHEN and CDR2 SYDVKM. CDR3 length: 14 amino acids. The CDR3 DNA reads TGTGCCAGCAGCCGAATGACTAGCGCTGAGACCCAGTACTTC. It translates to CASSRMTSAETQYF.